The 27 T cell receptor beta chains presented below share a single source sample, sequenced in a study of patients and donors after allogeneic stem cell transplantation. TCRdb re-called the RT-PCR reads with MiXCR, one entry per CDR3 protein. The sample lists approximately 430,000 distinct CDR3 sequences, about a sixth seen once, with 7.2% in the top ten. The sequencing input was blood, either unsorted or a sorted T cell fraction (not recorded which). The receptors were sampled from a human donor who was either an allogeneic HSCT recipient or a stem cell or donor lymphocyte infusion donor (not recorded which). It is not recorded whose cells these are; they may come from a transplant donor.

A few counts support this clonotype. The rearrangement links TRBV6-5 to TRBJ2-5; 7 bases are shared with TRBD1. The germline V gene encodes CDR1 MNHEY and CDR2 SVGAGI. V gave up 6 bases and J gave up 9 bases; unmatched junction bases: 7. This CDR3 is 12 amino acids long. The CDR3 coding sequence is TGTGCCAGCAGCAGACAGGGAGCGGCCCAGTACTTC. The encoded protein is CASSRQGAAQYF.

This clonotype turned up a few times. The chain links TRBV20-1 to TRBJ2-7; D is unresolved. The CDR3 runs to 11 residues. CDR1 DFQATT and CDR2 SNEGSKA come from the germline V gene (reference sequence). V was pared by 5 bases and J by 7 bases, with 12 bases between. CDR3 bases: TGCAGTGCTCCGGCTCATAGGGAGCAGTACTTC. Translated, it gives CSAPAHREQYF.

The CDR3 here is CASSLAIWERDSYEQYF. The CDR3 DNA sequence: TGTGCCAGCAGCTTAGCCATCTGGGAGCGGGATTCCTACGAGCAGTACTTC. The chain employs TRBV11-3 and TRBJ2-7; TRBD2 matches at 7 bases. The V gene end was trimmed by 1 base and the J gene end by 1 base; junction bases not matched to a gene: 10. The germline V gene encodes CDR1 SGHNT and CDR2 YENEEA. This CDR3 comprises 17 residues.

This CDR3 reads CASSFLHRTDTQYF. The DNA for the CDR3 is TGTGCCAGCAGTTTCTTGCACCGCACAGATACGCAGTATTTT. The V call is TRBV12-3 or TRBV12-4, the J call TRBJ2-3; D not resolved. The CDR3 contains 14 residues. Trimming shortened V by 3 bases and J by 1 base, and 8 bases separated the two germline ends.

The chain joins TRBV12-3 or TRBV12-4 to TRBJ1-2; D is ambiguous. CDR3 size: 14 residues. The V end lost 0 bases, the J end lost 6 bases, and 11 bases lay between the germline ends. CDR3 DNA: TGTGCCAGCAGTTTAGCTGTGGCCGGCGATGGCTACACCTTC. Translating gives CASSLAVAGDGYTF.

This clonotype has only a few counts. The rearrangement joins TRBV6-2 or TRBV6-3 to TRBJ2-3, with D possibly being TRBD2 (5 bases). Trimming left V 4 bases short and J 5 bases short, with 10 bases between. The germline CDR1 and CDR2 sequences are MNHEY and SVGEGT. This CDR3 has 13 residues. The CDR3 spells CASSWVGEDTQYF. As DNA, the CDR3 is TGTGCCAGCAGTTGGGTGGGAGAAGATACGCAGTATTTT.

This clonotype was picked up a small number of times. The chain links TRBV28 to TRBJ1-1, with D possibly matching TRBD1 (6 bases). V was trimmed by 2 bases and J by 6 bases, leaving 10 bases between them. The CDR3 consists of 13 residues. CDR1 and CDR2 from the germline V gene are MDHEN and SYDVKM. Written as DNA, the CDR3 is TGTGCCAGCAGTTTACTCAGGGGTCCTGAAGCTTTCTTT. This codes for CASSLLRGPEAFF.

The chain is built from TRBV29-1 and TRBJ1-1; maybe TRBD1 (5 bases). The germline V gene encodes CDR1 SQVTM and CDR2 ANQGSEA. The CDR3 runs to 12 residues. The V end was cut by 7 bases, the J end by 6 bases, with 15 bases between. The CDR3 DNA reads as TGCAGCGCTGTAGGGACCCAACCTGAAGCTTTCTTT. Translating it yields CSAVGTQPEAFF.

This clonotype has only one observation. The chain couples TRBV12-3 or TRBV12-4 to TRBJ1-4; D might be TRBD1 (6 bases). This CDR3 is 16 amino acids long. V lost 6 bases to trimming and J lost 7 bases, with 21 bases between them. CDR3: CASSPGGGAGGEKLFF. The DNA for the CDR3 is TGTGCCAGCAGCCCCGGCGGGGGCGCGGGTGGTGAAAAACTGTTTTTT.

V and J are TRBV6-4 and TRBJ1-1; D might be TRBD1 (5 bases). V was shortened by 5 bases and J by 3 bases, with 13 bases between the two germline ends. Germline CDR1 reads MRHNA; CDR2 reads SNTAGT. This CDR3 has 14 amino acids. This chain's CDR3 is CASSLTGLDTEAFF. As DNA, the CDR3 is TGTGCCAGCAGTCTAACAGGTTTGGACACTGAAGCTTTCTTT.

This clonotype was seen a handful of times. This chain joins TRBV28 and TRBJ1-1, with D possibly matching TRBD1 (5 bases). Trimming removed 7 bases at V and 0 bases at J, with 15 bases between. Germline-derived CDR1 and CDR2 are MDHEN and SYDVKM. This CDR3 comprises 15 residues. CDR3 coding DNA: TGTGCCAGCACCCCAACGGGACGGATGAACACTGAAGCTTTCTTT. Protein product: CASTPTGRMNTEAFF. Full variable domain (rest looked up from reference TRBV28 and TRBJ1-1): DVKVTQSSRYLVKRTGEKVFLECVQDMDHENMFWYRQDPGLGLRLIYFSYDVKMKEKGDIPEGYSVSREKKERFSLILESASTNQTSMYLCASTPTGRMNTEAFFGQGTRLTVV.

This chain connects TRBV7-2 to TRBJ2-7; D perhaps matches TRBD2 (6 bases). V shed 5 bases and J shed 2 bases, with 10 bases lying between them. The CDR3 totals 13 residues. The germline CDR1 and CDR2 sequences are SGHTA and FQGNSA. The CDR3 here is CASSRGLPYEQYF. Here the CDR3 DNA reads TGTGCCAGCAGCCGGGGACTGCCCTACGAGCAGTACTTC.

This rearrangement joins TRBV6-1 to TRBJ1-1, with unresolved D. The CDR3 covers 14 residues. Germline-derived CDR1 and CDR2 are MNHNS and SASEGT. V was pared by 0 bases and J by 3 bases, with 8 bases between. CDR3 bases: TGTGCCAGCAGTGAAGCCTTCGGGGACACTGAAGCTTTCTTT. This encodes CASSEAFGDTEAFF.

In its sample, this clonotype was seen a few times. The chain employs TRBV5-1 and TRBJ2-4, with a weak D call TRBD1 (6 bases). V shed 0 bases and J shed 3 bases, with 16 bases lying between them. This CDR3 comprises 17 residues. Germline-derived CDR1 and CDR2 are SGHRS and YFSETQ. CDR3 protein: CASSLDRQASLKNIQYF. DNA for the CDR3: TGCGCCAGCAGCTTGGACCGACAGGCAAGCCTCAAAAACATTCAGTACTTC.

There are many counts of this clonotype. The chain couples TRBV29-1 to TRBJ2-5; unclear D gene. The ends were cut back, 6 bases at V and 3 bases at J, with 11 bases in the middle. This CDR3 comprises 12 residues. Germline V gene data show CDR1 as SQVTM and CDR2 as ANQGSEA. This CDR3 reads CSVVVIEETQYF. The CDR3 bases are TGCAGCGTGGTGGTAATTGAAGAGACCCAGTACTTC.

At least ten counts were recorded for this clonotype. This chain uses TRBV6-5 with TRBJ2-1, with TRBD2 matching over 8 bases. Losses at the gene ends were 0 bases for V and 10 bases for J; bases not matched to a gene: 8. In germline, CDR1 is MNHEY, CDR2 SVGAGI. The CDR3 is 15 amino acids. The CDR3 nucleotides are TGTGCCAGCAGTTACTCGAATCTTATAGCGGGAGAGCAGTTCTTC. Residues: CASSYSNLIAGEQFF.

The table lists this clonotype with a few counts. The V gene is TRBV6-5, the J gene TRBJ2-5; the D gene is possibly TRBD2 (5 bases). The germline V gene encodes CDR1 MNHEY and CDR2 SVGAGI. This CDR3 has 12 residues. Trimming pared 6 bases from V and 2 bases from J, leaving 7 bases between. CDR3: CASRTNQETQYF. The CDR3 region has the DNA TGTGCCAGCAGGACTAATCAAGAGACCCAGTACTTC.

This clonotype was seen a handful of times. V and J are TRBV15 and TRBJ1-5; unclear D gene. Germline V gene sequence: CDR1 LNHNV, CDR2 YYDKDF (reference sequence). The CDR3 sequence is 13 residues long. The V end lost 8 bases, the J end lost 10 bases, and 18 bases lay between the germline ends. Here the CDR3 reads CATEDGSISPQHF. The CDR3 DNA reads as TGTGCCACCGAGGACGGTTCAATCAGCCCCCAGCATTTT.

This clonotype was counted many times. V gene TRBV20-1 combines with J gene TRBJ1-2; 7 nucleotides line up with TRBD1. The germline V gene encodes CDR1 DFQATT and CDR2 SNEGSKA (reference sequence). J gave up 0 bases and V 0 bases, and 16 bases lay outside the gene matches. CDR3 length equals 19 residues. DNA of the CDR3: TGCAGTGCTAGAGAAGAGGAGACAGGGCGTCGCTTCACTAACTATGGCTACACCTTC. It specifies CSAREEETGRRFTNYGYTF.

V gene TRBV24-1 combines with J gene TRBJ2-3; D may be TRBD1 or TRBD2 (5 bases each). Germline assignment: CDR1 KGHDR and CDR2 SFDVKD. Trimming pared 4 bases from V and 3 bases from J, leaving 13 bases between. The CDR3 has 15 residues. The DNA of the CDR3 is TGTGCCACCAGTGAGGACACTCGAGGGACAGATACGCAGTATTTT. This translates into CATSEDTRGTDTQYF.

The CDR3 DNA follows: TGTGCCACAGGGACGGGGGGAGGTGGCAATGAGCAGTTCTTC. Protein sequence: CATGTGGGGNEQFF. The chain joins TRBV12-3 or TRBV12-4 to TRBJ2-1; 7 positions agree with TRBD2. Unmatched junction bases numbered 12, after V lost 10 bases and J lost 6 bases. This CDR3 region has 14 residues.

The CDR3 is CASSLRPSGSHLTSTDTQYF. The CDR3 DNA is TGTGCCAGCAGCTTACGACCTAGCGGGAGCCACCTCACTAGCACAGATACGCAGTATTTT. This chain connects TRBV11-2 to TRBJ2-3; 10 bases match TRBD2. J was trimmed by 0 bases and V by 2 bases; bases with no gene match: 14. CDR1 and CDR2 from the germline V gene are SGHAT and FQNNGV. CDR3 length: 20 amino acids.

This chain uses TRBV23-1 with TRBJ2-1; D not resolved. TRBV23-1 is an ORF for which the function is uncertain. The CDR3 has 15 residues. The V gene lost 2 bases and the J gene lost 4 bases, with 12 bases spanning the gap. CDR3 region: CASSQHLRRYNEQFF. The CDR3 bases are TGCGCCAGCAGTCAACACCTCAGGAGATACAATGAGCAGTTCTTC.

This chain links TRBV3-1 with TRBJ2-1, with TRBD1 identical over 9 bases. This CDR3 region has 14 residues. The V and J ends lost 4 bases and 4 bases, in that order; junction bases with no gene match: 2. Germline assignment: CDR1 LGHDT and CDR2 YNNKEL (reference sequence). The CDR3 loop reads CASSPQGAYNEQFF. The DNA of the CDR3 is TGTGCCAGCAGCCCACAGGGGGCTTACAATGAGCAGTTCTTC.

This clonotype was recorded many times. For the CDR3, the DNA is TGTGCCAGCAGAGCCTCCGGGGGCGGGGAGCTGTTTTTT. Translating gives CASRASGGGELFF. The rearrangement links TRBV12-3 or TRBV12-4 to TRBJ2-2; tentatively, D is TRBD2 (6 bases). Between the trimmed V and J ends, which lost 6 bases and 7 bases, there was a span of 12 bases. The CDR3 has 13 amino acids.

Here the CDR3 DNA reads TGTGCCAGCAGCTTAGCGGGTGACAGGGTATCGTTCTTC. Amino acid sequence: CASSLAGDRVSFF. The gene calls are TRBV11-3 and TRBJ2-1; 7 bases are a match to TRBD1. The junction had 9 bases not matched to a gene; V was cut back by 1 base and J by 15 bases. Germline assignment: CDR1 SGHNT and CDR2 YENEEA. The CDR3 contains 13 residues.

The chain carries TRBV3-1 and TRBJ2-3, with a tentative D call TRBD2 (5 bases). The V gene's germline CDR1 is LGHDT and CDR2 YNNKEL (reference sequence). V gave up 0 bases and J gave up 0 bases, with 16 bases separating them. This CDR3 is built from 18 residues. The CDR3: CASSQERRLPPSTDTQYF. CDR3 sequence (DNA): TGTGCCAGCAGCCAAGAGAGAAGACTACCACCTAGCACAGATACGCAGTATTTT.